This TCR beta chain was captured by sequencing in a study of cytomegalovirus exposure and HLA in healthy donors. PCR amplification relied on 60 Vbeta primers (plus 13 Jbeta primers). Profiled with immunoSEQ multiplex PCR; TCRdb holds only in-frame clones, not every one. The data hold around 210,000 clones, with around 77% observed a single time. The sample consisted of PBMCs. The source of this sequence is a young woman in good health and CMV-seronegative.

The CDR3 here is CASRRLAGRGTGELFF. Written as DNA, the CDR3 is TGCGCCAGCAGGAGACTAGCGGGACGGGGCACCGGGGAGCTGTTTTTT. V gene TRBV10-1 combines with J gene TRBJ2-2; 11 positions match TRBD2. CDR1 and CDR2 (germline): WNHNN, SYGVQD (reference sequence). The CDR3 runs to 16 residues. V was pared by 6 bases and J by 4 bases, with 7 bases of the junction left unmatched.